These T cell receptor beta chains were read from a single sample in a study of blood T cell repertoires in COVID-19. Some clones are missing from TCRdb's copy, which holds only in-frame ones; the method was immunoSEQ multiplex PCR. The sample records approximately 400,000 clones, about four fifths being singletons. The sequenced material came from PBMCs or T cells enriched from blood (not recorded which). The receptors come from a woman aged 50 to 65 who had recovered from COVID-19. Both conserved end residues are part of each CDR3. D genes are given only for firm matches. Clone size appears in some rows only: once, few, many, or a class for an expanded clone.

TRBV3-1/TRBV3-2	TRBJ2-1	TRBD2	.	CASSRVAGGQNNEQFF	TGTGCCAGCAGCCGGGTAGCGGGGGGGCAAAACAATGAGCAGTTCTTC
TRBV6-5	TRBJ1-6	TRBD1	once	CASSYSGQGNSPLHF	TGTGCCAGCAGTTACTCAGGACAGGGGAATTCACCCCTCCACTTT
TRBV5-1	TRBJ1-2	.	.	CASSFGPSEGGYTF	TGCGCCAGCAGCTTCGGACCTTCGGAGGGTGGCTACACCTTC
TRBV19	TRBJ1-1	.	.	CASRSQDSQNTEAFF	TGTGCCAGTAGGTCGCAGGACAGCCAAAACACTGAAGCTTTCTTT
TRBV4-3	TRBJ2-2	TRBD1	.	CASSQDISQGAAGELFF	TGCGCCAGCAGCCAAGATATTTCACAGGGGGCGGCCGGGGAGCTGTTTTTT
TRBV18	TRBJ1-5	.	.	CASSLSNQPQHF	TGTGCCAGCTCTCTTAGCAATCAGCCCCAGCATTTT
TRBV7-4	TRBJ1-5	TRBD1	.	CASGPQGDWDQPQHF	TGTGCCAGCGGACCTCAGGGGGACTGGGATCAGCCCCAGCATTTT
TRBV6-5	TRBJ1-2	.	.	CASSSDRSGALPF	TGTGCCAGCAGTTCCGACAGGTCCGGGGCTCTTCCCTTC
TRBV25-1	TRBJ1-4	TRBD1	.	CASLRGRGIEKLFF	TGTGCCAGTCTCAGGGGGCGCGGTATTGAAAAACTGTTTTTT
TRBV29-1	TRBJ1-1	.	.	CSVGSGVNTEAFF	TGCAGCGTTGGGTCCGGGGTGAACACTGAAGCTTTCTTT
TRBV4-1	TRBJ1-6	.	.	CASSQFSVDINNSPLHF	TGCGCCAGCAGCCAATTTTCCGTAGACATTAATAATTCACCCCTCCACTTT
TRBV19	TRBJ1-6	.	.	CASAISGNSPLHF	TGTGCCTCGGCTATCTCAGGGAATTCACCCCTCCACTTT
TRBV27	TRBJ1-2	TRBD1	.	CASSFDRGANYGYTF	TGTGCCAGCAGCTTCGACAGGGGTGCAAACTATGGCTACACCTTC
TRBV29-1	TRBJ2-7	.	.	CSAEGGGYEQYF	TGCAGCGCCGAGGGGGGGGGTTACGAGCAGTACTTC
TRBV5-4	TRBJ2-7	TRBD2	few	CASSTSSGRALYEQYF	TGTGCCAGCAGCACCTCTAGCGGGAGGGCCTTATACGAGCAGTACTTC
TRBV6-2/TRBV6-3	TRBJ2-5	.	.	CASSLYGTQYF	TGTGCCAGCAGCCTTTACGGGACCCAGTACTTC
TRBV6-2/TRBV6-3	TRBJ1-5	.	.	CASSYPDRGGYVNQPQHF	TGTGCCAGCAGTTACCCGGACCGGGGTGGGTATGTCAATCAGCCCCAGCATTTT
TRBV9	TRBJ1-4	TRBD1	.	CASSGSQGAGEKLFF	TGTGCCAGCAGCGGTTCACAGGGGGCAGGGGAAAAACTGTTTTTT
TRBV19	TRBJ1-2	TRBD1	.	CASRSGQGAYGYTF	TGTGCCAGTAGAAGTGGACAGGGGGCCTATGGCTACACCTTC
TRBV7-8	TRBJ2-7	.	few	CASSSKYEQYF	TGTGCCAGCAGCTCCAAATACGAGCAGTACTTC
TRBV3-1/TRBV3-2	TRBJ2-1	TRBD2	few	CASSQTYGREGEQFF	TGTGCCAGCAGCCAAACGTACGGCAGGGAGGGTGAGCAGTTCTTC
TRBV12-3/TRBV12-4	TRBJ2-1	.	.	CASSPLNNEQFF	TGTGCCAGCAGCCCTCTAAACAATGAGCAGTTCTTC
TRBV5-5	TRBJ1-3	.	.	CASSFLRLSGNTIYF	TGTGCCAGCAGCTTCCTCAGACTCTCTGGAAACACCATATATTTT
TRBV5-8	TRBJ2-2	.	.	CASRLPQGMIGELFF	TGTGCCAGCAGGCTTCCCCAGGGGATGATCGGGGAGCTGTTTTTT
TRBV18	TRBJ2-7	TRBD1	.	CASSPRVGQDYEQYF	TGTGCCAGCTCACCACGGGTGGGACAGGACTACGAGCAGTACTTC
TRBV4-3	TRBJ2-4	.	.	CASSQAPFGQSDKLAKNIQYF	TGCGCCAGCAGCCAAGCCCCCTTTGGGCAGTCAGACAAGCTAGCCAAAAACATTCAGTACTTC
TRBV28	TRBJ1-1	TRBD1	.	CASSLWAGGMAEAFF	TGTGCCAGCAGTTTATGGGCAGGGGGAATGGCTGAAGCTTTCTTT